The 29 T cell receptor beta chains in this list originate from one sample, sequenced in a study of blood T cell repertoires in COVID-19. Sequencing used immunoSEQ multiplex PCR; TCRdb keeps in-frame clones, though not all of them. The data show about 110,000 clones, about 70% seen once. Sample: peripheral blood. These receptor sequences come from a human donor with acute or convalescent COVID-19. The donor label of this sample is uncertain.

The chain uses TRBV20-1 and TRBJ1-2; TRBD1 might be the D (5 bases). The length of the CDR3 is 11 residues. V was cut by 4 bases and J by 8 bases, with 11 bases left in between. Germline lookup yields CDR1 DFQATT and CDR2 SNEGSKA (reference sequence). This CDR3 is CSANQGGGYTF. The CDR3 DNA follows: TGCAGTGCTAATCAGGGTGGCGGCTACACCTTC.

Here the CDR3 DNA reads TGTGCCAGCAGCCAAGATCAGCAGGCCGTATATTCGTATGGCTACACCTTC. This sequence encodes CASSQDQQAVYSYGYTF. The gene calls are TRBV4-2 and TRBJ1-2, with D uncertain. Trimming pared 0 bases from V and 5 bases from J, leaving 19 bases between. The CDR3 consists of 17 residues. Germline V gene data show CDR1 as LGHNA and CDR2 as YNFKEQ.

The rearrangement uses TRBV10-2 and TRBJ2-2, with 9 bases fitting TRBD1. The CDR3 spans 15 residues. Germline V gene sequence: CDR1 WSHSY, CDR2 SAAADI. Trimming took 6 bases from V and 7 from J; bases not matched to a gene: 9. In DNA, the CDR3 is TGCGCCAGCAGGGGGTTACAGGGGGCGGTCGGGGAGCTGTTTTTT. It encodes CASRGLQGAVGELFF.

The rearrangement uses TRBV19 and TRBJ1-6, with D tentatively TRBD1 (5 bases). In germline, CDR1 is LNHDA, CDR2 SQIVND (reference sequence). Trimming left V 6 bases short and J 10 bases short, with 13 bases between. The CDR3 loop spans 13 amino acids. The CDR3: CASSLDSSSPLHF. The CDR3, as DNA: TGTGCCAGTAGCCTCGACAGTAGCTCACCCCTCCACTTT.

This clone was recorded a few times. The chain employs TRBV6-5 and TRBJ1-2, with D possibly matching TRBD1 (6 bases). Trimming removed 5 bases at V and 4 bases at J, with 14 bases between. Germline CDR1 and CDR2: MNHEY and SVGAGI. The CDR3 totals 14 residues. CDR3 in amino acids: CASSRSGTPYGYTF. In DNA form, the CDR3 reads TGTGCCAGCAGTCGTTCTGGGACACCCTATGGCTACACCTTC.

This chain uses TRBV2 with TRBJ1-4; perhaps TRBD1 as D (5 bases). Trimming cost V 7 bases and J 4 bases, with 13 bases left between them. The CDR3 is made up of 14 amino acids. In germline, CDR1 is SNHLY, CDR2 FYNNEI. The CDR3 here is CASTMRGINEKLFF. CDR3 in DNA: TGTGCCAGCACCATGCGGGGGATTAATGAAAAACTGTTTTTT.

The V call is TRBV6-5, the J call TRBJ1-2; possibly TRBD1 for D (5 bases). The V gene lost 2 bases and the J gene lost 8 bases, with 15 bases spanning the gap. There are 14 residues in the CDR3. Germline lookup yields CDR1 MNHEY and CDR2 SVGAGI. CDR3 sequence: CASSYTGRGEGYTF. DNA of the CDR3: TGTGCCAGCAGTTACACTGGACGGGGGGAGGGCTACACCTTC.

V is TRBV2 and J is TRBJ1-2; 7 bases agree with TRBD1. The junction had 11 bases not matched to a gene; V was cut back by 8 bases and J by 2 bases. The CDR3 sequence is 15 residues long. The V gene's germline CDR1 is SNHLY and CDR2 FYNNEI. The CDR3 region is CASRRRGQLNYGYTF. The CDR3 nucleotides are TGTGCCAGCCGACGTCGGGGACAGTTAAACTATGGCTACACCTTC.

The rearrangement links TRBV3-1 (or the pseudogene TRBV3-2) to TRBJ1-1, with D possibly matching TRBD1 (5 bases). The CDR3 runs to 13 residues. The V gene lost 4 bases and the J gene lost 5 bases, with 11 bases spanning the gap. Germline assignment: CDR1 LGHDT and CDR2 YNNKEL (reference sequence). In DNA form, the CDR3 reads TGTGCCAGCAGCCCCGTGGGGCGGACTGAAGCTTTCTTT. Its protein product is CASSPVGRTEAFF.

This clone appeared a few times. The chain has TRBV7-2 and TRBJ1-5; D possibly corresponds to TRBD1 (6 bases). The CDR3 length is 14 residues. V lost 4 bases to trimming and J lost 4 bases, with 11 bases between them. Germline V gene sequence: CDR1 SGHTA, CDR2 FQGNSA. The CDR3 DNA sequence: TGTGCCAGCAGCTACTCAGGGGCAAATCAGCCCCAGCATTTT. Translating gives CASSYSGANQPQHF.

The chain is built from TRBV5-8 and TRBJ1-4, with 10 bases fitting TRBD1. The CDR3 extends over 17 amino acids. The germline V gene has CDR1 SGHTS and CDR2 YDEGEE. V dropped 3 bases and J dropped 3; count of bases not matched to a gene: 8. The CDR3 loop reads CASSSTGTGDSNEKLFF. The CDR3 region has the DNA TGTGCCAGCAGCTCTACCGGGACAGGGGACTCTAATGAAAAACTGTTTTTT.

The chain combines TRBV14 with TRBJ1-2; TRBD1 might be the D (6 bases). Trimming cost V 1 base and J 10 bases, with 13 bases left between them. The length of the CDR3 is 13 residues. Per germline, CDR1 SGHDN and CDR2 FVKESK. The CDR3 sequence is CASSQAIGGVYTF. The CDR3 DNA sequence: TGTGCCAGCAGCCAAGCGATAGGGGGGGTCTACACCTTC. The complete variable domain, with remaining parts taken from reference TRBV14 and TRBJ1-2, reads EAGVTQFPSHSVIEKGQTVTLRCDPISGHDNLYWYRRVMGKEIKFLLHFVKESKQDESGMPNNRFLAERTGGTYSTLKVQPAELEDSGVYFCASSQAIGGVYTFGSGTRLTVV.

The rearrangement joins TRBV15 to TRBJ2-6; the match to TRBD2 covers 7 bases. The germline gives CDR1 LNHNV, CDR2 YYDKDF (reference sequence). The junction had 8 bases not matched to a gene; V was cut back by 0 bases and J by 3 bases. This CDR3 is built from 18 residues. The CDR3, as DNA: TGTGCCACCAGCAGAGAGGTTGAGGGGAGGGTTGGGGCCAACGTCCTGACTTTC. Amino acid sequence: CATSREVEGRVGANVLTF.

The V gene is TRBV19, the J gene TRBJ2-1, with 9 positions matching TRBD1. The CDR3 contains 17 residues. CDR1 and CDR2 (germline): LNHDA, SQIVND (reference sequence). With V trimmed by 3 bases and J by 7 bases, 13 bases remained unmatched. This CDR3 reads CASSMKSGTGGRNEQFF. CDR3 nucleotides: TGTGCCAGTAGTATGAAATCTGGCACAGGGGGCCGGAATGAGCAGTTCTTC.

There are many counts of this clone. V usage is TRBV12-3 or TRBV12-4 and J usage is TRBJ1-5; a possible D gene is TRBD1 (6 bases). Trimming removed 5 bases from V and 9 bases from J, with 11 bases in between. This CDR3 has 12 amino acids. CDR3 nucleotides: TGTGCCAGCAGTATCGGACAGTCGCCCCAGCATTTT. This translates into CASSIGQSPQHF.

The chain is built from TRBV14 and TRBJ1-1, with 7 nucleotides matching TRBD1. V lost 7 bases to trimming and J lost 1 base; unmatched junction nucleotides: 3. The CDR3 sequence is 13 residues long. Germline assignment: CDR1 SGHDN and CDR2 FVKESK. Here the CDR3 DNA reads TGTGCCAGCAAAAGGGGGCAGAACACTGAAGCTTTCTTT. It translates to CASKRGQNTEAFF.

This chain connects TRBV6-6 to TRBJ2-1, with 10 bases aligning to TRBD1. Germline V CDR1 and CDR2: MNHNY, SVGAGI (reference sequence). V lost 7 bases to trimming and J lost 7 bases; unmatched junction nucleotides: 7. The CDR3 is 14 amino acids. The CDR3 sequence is CASTLWDRGNEQFF. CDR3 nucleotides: TGTGCCAGCACCCTATGGGACAGGGGTAATGAGCAGTTCTTC.

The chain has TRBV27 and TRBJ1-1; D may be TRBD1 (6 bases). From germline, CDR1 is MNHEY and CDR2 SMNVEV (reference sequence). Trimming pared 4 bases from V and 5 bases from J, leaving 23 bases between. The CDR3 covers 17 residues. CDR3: CASSSLRKGGADTEAFF. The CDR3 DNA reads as TGTGCCAGCAGTTCGTTACGTAAGGGGGGGGCCGATACTGAAGCTTTCTTT.

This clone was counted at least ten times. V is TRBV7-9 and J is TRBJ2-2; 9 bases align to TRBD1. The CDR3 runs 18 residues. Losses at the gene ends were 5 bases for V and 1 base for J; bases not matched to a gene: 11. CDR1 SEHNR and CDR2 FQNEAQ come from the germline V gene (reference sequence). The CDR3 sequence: CASSPGQGGYWNTGELFF. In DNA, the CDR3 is TGTGCCAGCAGCCCGGGACAGGGAGGGTATTGGAACACCGGGGAGCTGTTTTTT. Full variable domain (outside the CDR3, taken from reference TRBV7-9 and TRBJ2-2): DTGVSQNPRHKITKRGQNVTFRCDPISEHNRLYWYRQTLGQGPEFLTYFQNEAQLEKSRLLSDRFSAERPKGSFSTLEIQRTEQGDSAMYLCASSPGQGGYWNTGELFFGEGSRLTVL.

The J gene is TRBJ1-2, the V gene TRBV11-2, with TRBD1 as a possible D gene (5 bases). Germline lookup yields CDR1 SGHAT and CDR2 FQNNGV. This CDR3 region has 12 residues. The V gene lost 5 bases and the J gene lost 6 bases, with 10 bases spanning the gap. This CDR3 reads CASSQGLDGYTF. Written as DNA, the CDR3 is TGTGCCAGCAGCCAGGGTCTCGATGGCTACACCTTC. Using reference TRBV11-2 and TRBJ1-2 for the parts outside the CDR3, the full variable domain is EAGVAQSPRYKIIEKRQSVAFWCNPISGHATLYWYQQILGQGPKLLIQFQNNGVVDDSQLPKDRFSAERLKGVDSTLKIQPAKLEDSAVYLCASSQGLDGYTFGSGTRLTVV.

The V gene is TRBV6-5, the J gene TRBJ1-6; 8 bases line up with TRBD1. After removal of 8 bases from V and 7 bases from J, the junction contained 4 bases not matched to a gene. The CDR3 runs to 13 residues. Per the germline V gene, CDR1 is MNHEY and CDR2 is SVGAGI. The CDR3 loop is CASLRTGNSPLHF. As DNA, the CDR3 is TGTGCCAGCTTAAGGACAGGGAATTCACCCCTCCACTTT.

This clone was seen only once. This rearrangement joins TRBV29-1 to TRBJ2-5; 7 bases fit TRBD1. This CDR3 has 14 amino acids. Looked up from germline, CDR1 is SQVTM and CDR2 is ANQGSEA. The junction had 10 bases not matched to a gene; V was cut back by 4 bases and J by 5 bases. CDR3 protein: CSVGFQGVGETQYF. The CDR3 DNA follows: TGCAGCGTTGGTTTCCAGGGGGTAGGTGAGACCCAGTACTTC. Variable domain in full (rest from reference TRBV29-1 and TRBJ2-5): SAVISQKPSRDICQRGTSLTIQCQVDSQVTMMFWYRQQPGQSLTLIATANQGSEATYESGFVIDKFPISRPNLTFSTLTVSNMSPEDSSIYLCSVGFQGVGETQYFGPGTRLLVL.

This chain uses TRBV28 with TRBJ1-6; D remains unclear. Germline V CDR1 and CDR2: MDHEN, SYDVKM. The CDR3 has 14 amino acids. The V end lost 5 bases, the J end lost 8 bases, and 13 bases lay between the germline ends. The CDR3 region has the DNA TGTGCCAGCAGTCACGGGAAGGGTTATTCACCCCTCCACTTT. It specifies CASSHGKGYSPLHF.

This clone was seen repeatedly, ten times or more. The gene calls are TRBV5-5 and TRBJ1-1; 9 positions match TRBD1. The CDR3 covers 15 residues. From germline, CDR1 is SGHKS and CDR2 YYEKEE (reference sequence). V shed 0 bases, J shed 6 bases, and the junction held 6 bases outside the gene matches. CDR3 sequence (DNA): TGTGCCAGCAGCTTGGAGGACAGGGGATTGCCTGAAGCTTTCTTT. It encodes CASSLEDRGLPEAFF.

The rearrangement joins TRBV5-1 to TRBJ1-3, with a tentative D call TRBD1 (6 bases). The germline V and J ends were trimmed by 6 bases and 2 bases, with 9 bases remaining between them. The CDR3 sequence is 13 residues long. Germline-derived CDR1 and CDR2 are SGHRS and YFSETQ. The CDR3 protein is CASKQGTGNTIYF. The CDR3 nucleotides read TGCGCCAGCAAACAGGGAACTGGAAACACCATATATTTT.

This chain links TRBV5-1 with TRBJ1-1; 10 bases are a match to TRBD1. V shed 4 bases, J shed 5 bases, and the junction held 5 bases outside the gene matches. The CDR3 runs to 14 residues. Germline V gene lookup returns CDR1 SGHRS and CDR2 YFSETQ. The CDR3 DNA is TGCGCCAGCAGCGTGACAGGGGGCGGGACTGAAGCTTTCTTT. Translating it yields CASSVTGGGTEAFF.

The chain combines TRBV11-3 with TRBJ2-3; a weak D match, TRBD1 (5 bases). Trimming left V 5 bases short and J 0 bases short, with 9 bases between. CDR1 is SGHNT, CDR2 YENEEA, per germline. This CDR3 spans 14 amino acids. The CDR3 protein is CASSQGHSTDTQYF. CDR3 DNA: TGTGCCAGCAGCCAAGGACACAGCACAGATACGCAGTATTTT.

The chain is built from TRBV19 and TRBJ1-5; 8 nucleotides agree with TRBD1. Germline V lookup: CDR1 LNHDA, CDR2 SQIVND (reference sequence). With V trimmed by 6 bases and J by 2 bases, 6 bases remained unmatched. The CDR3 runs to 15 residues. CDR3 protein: CASRLTGARNQPQHF. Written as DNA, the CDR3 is TGTGCCAGTAGATTGACAGGGGCCCGCAATCAGCCCCAGCATTTT.

The CDR3 coding sequence is TGTGCCAGTAGTACCAGGCAGGGCGATCAGCCCCAGCATTTT. Its translation is CASSTRQGDQPQHF. This rearrangement joins TRBV19 to TRBJ1-5; maybe TRBD1 (5 bases). The CDR3 has 14 amino acids. CDR1 LNHDA and CDR2 SQIVND come from the germline V gene (reference sequence). Between the trimmed V and J ends, which lost 4 bases and 5 bases, there was a span of 12 bases.